This T cell receptor beta chain is from a study of PD-1 blockade in classical Hodgkin lymphoma. V gave up 4 bases and J gave up 2 bases; unmatched junction bases: 4. Germline CDR1 and CDR2: MGHDK and SYGVNS. This CDR3 has 14 residues. The study, taken as a whole, reports: Newly diagnosed patients were reported to start with lower TCR diversity than healthy donors.

This clone was counted once. Its matching antigen is unknown. Every patient experienced relapse after autologous stem cell transplantation, and brentuximab vedotin exposure varied. Some clones are missing from TCRdb's copy, which holds only in-frame ones; the method was immunoSEQ multiplex PCR. The table lists about 12,000 clones, around 90% of them singletons. This sequence originates from a human donor with classical Hodgkin lymphoma. The chain recombines TRBV25-1 with TRBJ1-2; TRBD1 aligns across 7 bases. Sequencing used peripheral blood mononuclear cells (PBMCs), obtained at baseline. CDR3 in amino acids: CASSGQGDNYGYTF. The CDR3 coding sequence is TGTGCCAGCAGTGGTCAGGGGGACAACTATGGCTACACCTTC.